This T cell receptor beta chain was profiled in a study of T-cell reconstitution after alpha-beta-depleted transplantation in children. Regarding the study as a whole: After one year, T-cell counts and TCRbeta diversity mostly came from new T cells. It was reported that alpha-beta T cells came from several hundred expanded graft clones (about two months after transplant).

Note on this clonotype: What it binds is not known.

A TCRbeta library incorporating unique molecular identifiers was prepared. MiXCR, run by TCRdb on the PCR reads, gives a single entry per CDR3 protein. The table records 7,000 to 9,500 distinct CDR3 sequences, around 17% of them present only once. Germline values: CDR1 SGHVS, CDR2 FQNEAQ. The CDR3 runs 15 residues. Trimming pared 2 bases from V and 6 bases from J, leaving 15 bases between. Specimen: PBMCs, mostly from graft donor cells, collected 60 days after TCRalphabeta/CD19-depleted stem cell transplant. The gene calls are TRBV7-8 and TRBJ2-3; possible D gene TRBD2, 6 bases. The source is a girl less than two years old who had a stem cell transplant for combined immunodeficiency, so the T cells may come from the graft donor. The CDR3 DNA reads TGTGCCAGCAGCTTAAGGCCCAACAGCGGGGATACGCAGTATTTT. Its protein product is CASSLRPNSGDTQYF.